The entry that follows covers one TCR beta chain sequence. This sample was taken from a study of blood T cell repertoires in COVID-19. In the study overall: Sites across the United States, Italy and Spain contributed samples from acute and convalescent COVID-19.

CDR3 size: 14 residues. Germline lookup yields CDR1 SGHRS and CDR2 YFSETQ. With 1 base removed from V and 2 bases from J, the gap between germline ends came to 9 bases. Using immunoSEQ multiplex PCR, the repertoire was profiled, and TCRdb retains in-frame clones only, with some absent. The sample shows around 180,000 clones, about 74% of them seen only once. Sequenced input: peripheral blood. The V call is TRBV5-1, the J call TRBJ2-5; D is perhaps TRBD2 (6 bases). The TCR was taken from a woman at least 80 years old with acute or convalescent COVID-19. The CDR3 loop is CASSLMGGQETQYF. In DNA form, the CDR3 reads TGCGCCAGCAGCTTGATGGGGGGTCAAGAGACCCAGTACTTC.